Listed below are T cell receptor beta chains from one sample, sequenced in a study of blood T cells in healthy people across ages. From the 5' RACE reads, TCRdb called clonotypes with MiXCR, one entry per CDR3 protein. This table holds 550,000 to 750,000 distinct CDR3 sequences, about 21% found once. Sequenced material: blood. These receptor sequences come from a man between 65 and 80 years old in good health. The CDR3 runs from the conserved cysteine through the conserved F or W. The D gene is left open where the match is weak. Rows give clone size only sometimes, using once, few, many, or a class for an expanded clone.

CDR3: CASSFGANVLTF; DNA: TGTGCCAGCAGTTTCGGCGCCAACGTCCTGACTTTC; J: TRBJ2-6; V: TRBV12-3/TRBV12-4; D: .; size: many
CDR3: CSVARPGLEETQYF; DNA: TGCAGCGTTGCAAGACCGGGACTAGAAGAGACCCAGTACTTC; J: TRBJ2-5; V: TRBV29-1; D: TRBD2; size: many
CDR3: CASSYSPGPQPQEAQYF; DNA: TGCGCCAGCAGCTACTCTCCGGGCCCCCAACCTCAAGAGGCCCAGTACTTC; J: TRBJ2-5; V: TRBV4-1; D: .; size: .
CDR3: CASRELAGSRNEQYF; DNA: TGTGCCAGCAGGGAACTAGCGGGGAGCCGAAACGAGCAGTACTTC; J: TRBJ2-7; V: TRBV6-1; D: TRBD2; size: .
CDR3: CASSLYYPGSSGGTGELFF; DNA: TGCGCCAGCAGCCTCTATTACCCGGGGTCTAGCGGGGGCACCGGGGAGCTGTTTTTT; J: TRBJ2-2; V: TRBV4-3; D: TRBD2; size: .
CDR3: CASSSSLNGGRAVF; DNA: TGTGCCAGCAGCTCTTCCTTAAACGGAGGAAGGGCTGTTTTT; J: TRBJ2-3; V: TRBV7-8; D: .; size: .
CDR3: CSARAAGTGGFNEQYF; DNA: TGCAGTGCTAGAGCCGCCGGGACAGGGGGCTTCAACGAGCAGTACTTC; J: TRBJ2-7; V: TRBV20-1; D: TRBD1; size: .
CDR3: CSAPGGGFGGSNEQLF; DNA: TGCAGTGCCCCGGGGGGAGGGTTTGGGGGATCCAATGAGCAGCTCTTC; J: TRBJ2-7; V: TRBV20-1; D: TRBD2; size: .
CDR3: CASSLWAGVGSEQFF; DNA: TGTGCCAGCAGCTTATGGGCGGGAGTAGGTAGTGAGCAGTTCTTC; J: TRBJ2-1; V: TRBV7-2; D: TRBD2; size: many
CDR3: CASSDRRVLDTQYF; DNA: TGCGCCAGCAGTGACCGTAGAGTCCTAGATACGCAGTATTTT; J: TRBJ2-3; V: TRBV10-2; D: .; size: .
CDR3: CSSHGDREQYF; DNA: TGCAGCTCCCACGGGGACAGGGAGCAGTATTTT; J: TRBJ2-3; V: TRBV29-1; D: TRBD1; size: .
CDR3: CASSSAGTGVYF; DNA: TGTGCCAGCAGCTCAGCCGGGACAGGCGTCTACTTC; J: TRBJ2-5; V: TRBV3-1; D: TRBD1; size: few
CDR3: CASSLARKGMDGYTF; DNA: TGTGCCAGCAGCTTAGCGCGCAAAGGGATGGATGGCTACACCTTC; J: TRBJ1-2; V: TRBV7-9; D: .; size: few
CDR3: CASSFVGANEQYF; DNA: TGTGCCAGCAGTTTTGTAGGGGCCAACGAGCAGTACTTC; J: TRBJ2-7; V: TRBV6-2/TRBV6-3; D: .; size: many
CDR3: CASSEGTGGYGYTF; DNA: TGTGCCAGCAGTGAGGGGACAGGGGGTTATGGCTACACCTTC; J: TRBJ1-2; V: TRBV25-1; D: TRBD1; size: .
CDR3: CASSETWGETQYF; DNA: TGTGCCAGCAGCGAAACTTGGGGAGAGACCCAGTACTTC; J: TRBJ2-5; V: TRBV6-1; D: .; size: .
CDR3: CATSRDQEKTDTQYF; DNA: TGTGCCACCAGCAGAGATCAGGAGAAAACAGATACGCAGTATTTT; J: TRBJ2-3; V: TRBV15; D: .; size: few
CDR3: CASSLANGAGYTGELFF; DNA: TGCGCCAGCAGCTTGGCCAATGGGGCAGGGTACACCGGGGAGCTGTTTTTT; J: TRBJ2-2; V: TRBV5-1; D: .; size: few
CDR3: CSVDRDTDTQYF; DNA: TGCAGCGTGGACAGGGACACAGATACGCAGTATTTT; J: TRBJ2-3; V: TRBV29-1; D: TRBD1; size: .
CDR3: CASSKEGLAGNEQFF; DNA: TGTGCCAGCAGCAAAGAAGGTCTAGCGGGCAATGAGCAGTTCTTC; J: TRBJ2-1; V: TRBV11-2; D: TRBD2; size: few
CDR3: CASRGFGGTSSYNEQFF; DNA: TGCGCCAGCAGAGGTTTCGGCGGGACCAGCTCCTACAATGAGCAGTTCTTC; J: TRBJ2-1; V: TRBV5-1; D: .; size: .
CDR3: CASGLPLSSGNTIYF; DNA: TGTGCCAGCGGTTTACCCCTAAGTTCTGGAAACACCATATATTTT; J: TRBJ1-3; V: TRBV28; D: .; size: few
CDR3: CASSQGAGLGNTGELFF; DNA: TGTGCCAGCAGCCAAGGGGCGGGTTTAGGGAACACCGGGGAGCTGTTTTTT; J: TRBJ2-2; V: TRBV3-1; D: .; size: once
CDR3: CASSSGGTPRNIQYF; DNA: TGTGCCAGCTCCAGTGGTGGGACACCCCGGAACATTCAGTACTTC; J: TRBJ2-4; V: TRBV18; D: .; size: .
CDR3: CASSSSGRPGEQYF; DNA: TGTGCCAGCAGCTCTAGCGGGAGGCCGGGTGAGCAGTACTTC; J: TRBJ2-7; V: TRBV5-4; D: TRBD2; size: many
CDR3: CASSFLAGDTDTQYF; DNA: TGTGCCAGCAGCTTTTTAGCGGGGGACACAGATACGCAGTATTTT; J: TRBJ2-3; V: TRBV7-9; D: TRBD2; size: .
CDR3: CATSDSRGGRTQYF; DNA: TGTGCCACCAGTGATTCGAGGGGGGGTCGGACCCAGTACTTC; J: TRBJ2-5; V: TRBV24-1; D: .; size: few
CDR3: CAWSVQGKETQYF; DNA: TGTGCCTGGAGTGTGCAAGGGAAGGAGACCCAGTACTTC; J: TRBJ2-5; V: TRBV30; D: .; size: .
CDR3: CASSTGNTRVTDTQYF; DNA: TGTGCCAGCAGCACGGGAAATACCAGGGTCACAGATACGCAGTATTTT; J: TRBJ2-3; V: TRBV5-4; D: .; size: .